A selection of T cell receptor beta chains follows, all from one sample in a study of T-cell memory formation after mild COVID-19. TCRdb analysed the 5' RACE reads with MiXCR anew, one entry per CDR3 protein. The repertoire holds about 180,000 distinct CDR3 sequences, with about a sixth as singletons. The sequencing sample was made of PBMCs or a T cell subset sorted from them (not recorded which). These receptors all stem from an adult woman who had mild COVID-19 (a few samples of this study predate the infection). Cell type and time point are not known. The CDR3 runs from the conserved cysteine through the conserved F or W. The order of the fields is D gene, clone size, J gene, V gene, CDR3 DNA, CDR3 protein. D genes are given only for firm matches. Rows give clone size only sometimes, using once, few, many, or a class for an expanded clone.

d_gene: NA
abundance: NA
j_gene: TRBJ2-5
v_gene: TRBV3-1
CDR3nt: TGTGCCAGCAGTGACGTTAGGGCGTCCCAAGAGACCCAGTACTTC
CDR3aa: CASSDVRASQETQYF

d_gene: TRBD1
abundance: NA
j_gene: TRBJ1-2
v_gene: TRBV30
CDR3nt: TGTGCCTGGAGTTGGGACTACCGGGACAGGGCGAACTATGGCTACACCTTC
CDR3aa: CAWSWDYRDRANYGYTF

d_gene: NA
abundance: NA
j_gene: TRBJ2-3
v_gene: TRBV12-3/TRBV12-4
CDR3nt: TGTGCCAGCAGTTTCCGTCCGGTTACGCAGTATTTT
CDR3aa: CASSFRPVTQYF

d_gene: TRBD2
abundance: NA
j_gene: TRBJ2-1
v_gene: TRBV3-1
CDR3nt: TGTGCCAGCAGCCAGGGGGCCGGGACTAGCGGGGTCTCCTCCTACAATGAGCAGTTCTTC
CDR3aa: CASSQGAGTSGVSSYNEQFF

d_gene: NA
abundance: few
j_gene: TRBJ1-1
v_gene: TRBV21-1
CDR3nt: TGTGCCAGCAGCGCCCGAGGGACGGCGGTGAAACGGTGGGGGGAAGCTTTCTTT
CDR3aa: CASSARGTAVKRWGEAFF

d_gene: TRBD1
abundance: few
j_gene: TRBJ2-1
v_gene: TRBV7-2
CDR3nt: TGTGCCAGCAGCGTAACTCTGGACAGGGGGTGGGGAGGGCAGTTCTTC
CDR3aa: CASSVTLDRGWGGQFF

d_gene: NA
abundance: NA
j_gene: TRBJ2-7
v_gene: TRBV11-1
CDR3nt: TGTGCCAGCAGCTTTGCCCTAAACTACGAGCAGTACTTC
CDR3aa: CASSFALNYEQYF

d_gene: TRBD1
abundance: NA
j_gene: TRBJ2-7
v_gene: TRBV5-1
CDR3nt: TGCGCCAGCAGCTCGGACAGGGGCAGGGACGAGCAGTACTTC
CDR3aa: CASSSDRGRDEQYF

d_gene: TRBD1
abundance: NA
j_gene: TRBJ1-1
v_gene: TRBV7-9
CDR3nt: TGTGCCAGCAGCTCTCGACAGGGAAACGAAGCTTTCTTT
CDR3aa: CASSSRQGNEAFF

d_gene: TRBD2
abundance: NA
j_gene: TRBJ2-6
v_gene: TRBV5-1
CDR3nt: TGCGCCAGCAGCTTGACTAGCGTCTCTGGGGCCAACGTCCTGACTTTC
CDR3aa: CASSLTSVSGANVLTF

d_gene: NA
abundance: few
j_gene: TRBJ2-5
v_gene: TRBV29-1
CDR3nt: TGCAGCGTCGAGCCTGGGGGCGGACAAGAGACCCAGTACTTC
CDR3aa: CSVEPGGGQETQYF

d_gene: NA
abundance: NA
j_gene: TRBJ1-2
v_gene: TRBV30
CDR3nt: TGTGCCTGGAGTGGTGACAAGAGTGGGGCTATGCTCGGCTACACCTTC
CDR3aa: CAWSGDKSGAMLGYTF

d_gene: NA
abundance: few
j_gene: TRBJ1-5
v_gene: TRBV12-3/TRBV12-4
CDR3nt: TGTGCCAGCACCAAGTTGGGCAATCAGCCCCAGCATTTT
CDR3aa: CASTKLGNQPQHF

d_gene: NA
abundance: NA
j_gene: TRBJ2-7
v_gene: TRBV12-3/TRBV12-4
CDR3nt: TGTGCCAGCAGTTTTATCCTCGGGACCTACGAGCAGTACTTC
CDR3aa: CASSFILGTYEQYF

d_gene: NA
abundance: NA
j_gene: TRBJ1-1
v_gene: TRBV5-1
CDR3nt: TGCGCCAGCAGCCTCCGGGACTCACTATACACTGAAGCTTTCTTT
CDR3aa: CASSLRDSLYTEAFF

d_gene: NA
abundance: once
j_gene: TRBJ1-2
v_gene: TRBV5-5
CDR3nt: TGTGCCAGCAGCTTTGCTCCCAGGCGAGATGGCTACACCTTC
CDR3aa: CASSFAPRRDGYTF

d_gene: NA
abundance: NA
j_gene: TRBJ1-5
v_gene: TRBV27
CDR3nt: TGTGCCAGCAGTTTGGGGGGCGCCGGTCAGCCCCAGCATTTT
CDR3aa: CASSLGGAGQPQHF

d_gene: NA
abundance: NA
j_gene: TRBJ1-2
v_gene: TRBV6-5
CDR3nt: TGTGCCAGCAGTTACTCCTTCTCTAGGGCCCCCGCGTATGGCTACACCTTC
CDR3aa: CASSYSFSRAPAYGYTF